The source of this TCR beta chain is a study of shared clonotypes between healthy human individuals. The wider study: The study drew on two women and a few men aged 18 to 49 as donors.

The CDR3 covers 15 residues. Germline V lookup: CDR1 SNHLY, CDR2 FYNNEI. V gave up 6 bases and J gave up 2 bases; unmatched junction bases: 3. Study-level points and caveats: Estimated clonotype richness was generally higher in naive than memory subsets. Clonotype sharing levels among donors were expected to vary with sequencing depth. Donors were few, which limited the genetic and exposure-history diversity represented.

Naivety among CD8 cells was defined by CD45RO negativity and positive CCR7 selection, thereby excluding terminally differentiated effector memory CD45RA+ cells. This clone has just one count. Its specificity is unknown. The repertoire was sequenced with immunoSEQ multiplex PCR; TCRdb's copy has only in-frame clones and lacks some. There are roughly 590,000 clones in the sample; roughly 95% occur only once, and 0.11% lies in the top ten. This chain links TRBV2 with TRBJ2-1, with 11 bases matching TRBD2. Sequences were obtained from naive CD8+ T cells sorted from blood. The TCR was taken from a woman aged 25 to 39 in good health. CDR3 sequence reads: CASSLTSGTYNEQFF. CDR3 DNA sequence: TGTGCCAGCAGCCTGACTAGCGGGACCTACAATGAGCAGTTCTTC.